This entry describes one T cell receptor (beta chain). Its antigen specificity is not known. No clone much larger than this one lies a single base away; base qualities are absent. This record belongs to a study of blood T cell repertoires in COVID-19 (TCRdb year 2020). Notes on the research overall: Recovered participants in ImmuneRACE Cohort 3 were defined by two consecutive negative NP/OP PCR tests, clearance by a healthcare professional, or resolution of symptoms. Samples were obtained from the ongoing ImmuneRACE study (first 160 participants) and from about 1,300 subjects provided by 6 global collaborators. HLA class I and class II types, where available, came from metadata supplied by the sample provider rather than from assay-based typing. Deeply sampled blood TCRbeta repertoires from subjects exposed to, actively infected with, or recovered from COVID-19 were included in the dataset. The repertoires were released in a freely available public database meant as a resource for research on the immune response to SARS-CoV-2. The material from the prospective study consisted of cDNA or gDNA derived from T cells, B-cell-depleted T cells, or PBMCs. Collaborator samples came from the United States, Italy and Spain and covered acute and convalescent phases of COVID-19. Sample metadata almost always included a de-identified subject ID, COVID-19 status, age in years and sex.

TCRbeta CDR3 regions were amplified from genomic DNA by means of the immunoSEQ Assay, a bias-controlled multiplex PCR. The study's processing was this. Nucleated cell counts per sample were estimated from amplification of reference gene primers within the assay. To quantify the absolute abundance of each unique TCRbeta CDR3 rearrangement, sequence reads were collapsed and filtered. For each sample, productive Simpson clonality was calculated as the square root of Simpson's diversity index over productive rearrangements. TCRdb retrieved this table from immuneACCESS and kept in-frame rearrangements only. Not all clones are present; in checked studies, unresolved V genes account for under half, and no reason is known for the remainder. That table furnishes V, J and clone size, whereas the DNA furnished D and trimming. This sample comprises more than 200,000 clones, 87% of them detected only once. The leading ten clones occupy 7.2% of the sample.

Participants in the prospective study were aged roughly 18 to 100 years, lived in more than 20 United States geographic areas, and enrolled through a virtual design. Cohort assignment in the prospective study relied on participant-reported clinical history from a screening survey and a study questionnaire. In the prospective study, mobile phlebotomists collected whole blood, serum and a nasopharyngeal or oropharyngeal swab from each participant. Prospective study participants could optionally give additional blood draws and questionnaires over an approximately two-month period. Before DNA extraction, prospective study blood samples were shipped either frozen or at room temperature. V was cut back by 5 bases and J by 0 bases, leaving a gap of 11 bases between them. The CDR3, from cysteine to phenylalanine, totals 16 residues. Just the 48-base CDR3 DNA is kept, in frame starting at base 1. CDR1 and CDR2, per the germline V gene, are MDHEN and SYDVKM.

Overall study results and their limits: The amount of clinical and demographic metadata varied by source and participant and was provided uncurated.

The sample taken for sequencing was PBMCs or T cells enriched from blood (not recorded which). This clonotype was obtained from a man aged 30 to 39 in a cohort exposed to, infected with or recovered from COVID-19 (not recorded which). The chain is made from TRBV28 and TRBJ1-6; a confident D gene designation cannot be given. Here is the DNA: TGTGCCAGCAGTCCTTCTATGAGCTCCTATAATTCACCCCTCCACTTT. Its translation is CASSPSMSSYNSPLHF.